The clone carrying this TCR beta chain occurred many times. Its target is not known. Amplification of TCR beta CDR3 regions was performed using RNA transcripts as template. A first-round RT-PCR of the TCR CDR3 used the HTBI primer set. TCRdb reprocessed the multiplex PCR reads via MiXCR and lists one record per CDR3 protein. The table records around 360,000 distinct CDR3 sequences, approximately 14% of them present only once. For the diagnoses, clinical symptoms, serum thyroxine and TRAb, thyroid ultrasound and orbital computed tomography were used. The data are from a study of T cells in Graves' hyperthyroidism and ophthalmopathy. Study at large: Staff took peripheral blood when the initial diagnosis was made, before any treatment began.

V dropped 11 bases and J dropped 4 bases, with 14 bases sitting between them. This CDR3 region has 13 residues. Findings of the study overall: Ophthalmopathy cases were set apart from stable hyperthyroidism by a 13 V-J model.

The sequence derives from a woman aged 60-75 years with Graves' ophthalmopathy. Material: blood. The rearrangement links TRBV12-3 or TRBV12-4 to TRBJ2-2; D possibly corresponds to TRBD2 (6 bases). The CDR3 DNA is TGTGCCTTGGGGGACTGGAGCACCGGGGAGCTGTTTTTT. Translated, it gives CALGDWSTGELFF.